The TCR beta chain described here comes from a study of technical replicates of blood from several donors. Here immunoSEQ multiplex PCR was the method, and the copy in TCRdb shows in-frame clones only, minus some. This table has approximately 66,000 clones, around nine tenths appearing once. V lost 1 base and J 4 bases, leaving 14 bases between the germline ends. The CDR3 totals 16 residues. Per germline, CDR1 LGHNA and CDR2 YNFKEQ. The chain employs TRBV4-2 and TRBJ2-1; a weak D match, TRBD1 (5 bases). The sample consisted of PBMCs. This sequence was found in a human donor in good health. Some clones in this sample may be carry-over from other donors' samples. The CDR3, as DNA: TGTGCCAGCAGCCAAGTTATTTGGGGCTCGTACAATGAGCAGTTCTTC. Residues: CASSQVIWGSYNEQFF.